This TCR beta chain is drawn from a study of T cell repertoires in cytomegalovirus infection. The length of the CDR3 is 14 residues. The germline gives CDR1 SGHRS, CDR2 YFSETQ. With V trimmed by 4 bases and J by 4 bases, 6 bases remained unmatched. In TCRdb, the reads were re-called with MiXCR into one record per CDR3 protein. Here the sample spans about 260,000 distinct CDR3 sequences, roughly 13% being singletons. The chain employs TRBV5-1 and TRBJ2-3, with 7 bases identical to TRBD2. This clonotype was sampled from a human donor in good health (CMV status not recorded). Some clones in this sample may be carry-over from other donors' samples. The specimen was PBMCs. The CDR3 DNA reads TGCGCCAGCAGCCGCGGGGGAGAGGCAGATACGCAGTATTTT. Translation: CASSRGGEADTQYF.